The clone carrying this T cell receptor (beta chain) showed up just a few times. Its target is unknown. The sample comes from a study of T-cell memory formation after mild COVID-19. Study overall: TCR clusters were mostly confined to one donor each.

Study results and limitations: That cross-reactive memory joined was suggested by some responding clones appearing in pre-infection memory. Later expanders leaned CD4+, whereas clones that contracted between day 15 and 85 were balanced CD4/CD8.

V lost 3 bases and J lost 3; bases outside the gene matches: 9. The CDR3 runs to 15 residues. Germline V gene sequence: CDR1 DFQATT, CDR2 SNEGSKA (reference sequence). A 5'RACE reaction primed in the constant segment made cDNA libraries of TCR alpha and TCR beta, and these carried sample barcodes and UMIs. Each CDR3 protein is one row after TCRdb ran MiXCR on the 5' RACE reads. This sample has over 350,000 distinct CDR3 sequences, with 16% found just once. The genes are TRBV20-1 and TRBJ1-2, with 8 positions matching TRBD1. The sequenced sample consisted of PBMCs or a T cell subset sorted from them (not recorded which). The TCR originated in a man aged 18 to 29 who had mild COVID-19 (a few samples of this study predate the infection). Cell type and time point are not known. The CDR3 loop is CSARGTGKFYYGYTF. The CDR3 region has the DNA TGCAGTGCTAGGGGGACAGGCAAGTTCTACTATGGCTACACCTTC.